This is a list of T cell receptor beta chains from one sample in a study of long-term antiretroviral therapy in people with HIV. Repertoires were generated with immunoSEQ multiplex PCR, while TCRdb's copy carries only in-frame clones and drops some. The repertoire has more than 12,000 clones, 70% to 85% of them found once; the top ten carry about 21%. Sequencing used unsorted PBMCs, obtained 1.3 years before starting antiretroviral therapy. The receptor set was obtained from a middle-aged man with HIV. Both conserved end residues are part of each CDR3. The D gene is left open where the match is weak. For some rows the clone size is stated as once, few or many, or as a class when expanded; others skip it.

j_call v_call d_call clone_size cdr3_nt cdr3_aa
TRBJ2-7 TRBV19 TRBD1 - TGTGCCAGCTCCCGGACAGGGGAGAGGTACGAGCAGTACTTC CASSRTGERYEQYF
TRBJ2-2 TRBV9 TRBD2 - TGTGCCAGCAGCCCTGGACTAGCGGGCACCGGGGAGCTGTTTTTT CASSPGLAGTGELFF
TRBJ1-6 TRBV9 - - TGTGCCAGCAGCGTAGGGGGGGCCTCCTATAATTCACCCCTCCACTTT CASSVGGASYNSPLHF
TRBJ1-1 TRBV5-1 - - TGCGCCAGCAGCTTAGGTCTCTCTGGGGGCACTGAAGCTTTCTTT CASSLGLSGGTEAFF
TRBJ2-3 TRBV2 - - TGTGCCAGCAGTGAAGGGGAACGAGGGGTCACAGATACGCAGTATTTT CASSEGERGVTDTQYF
TRBJ1-1 TRBV12-5 TRBD1 once TGTGCTAGTGGTATTGGACAGGGAGGGGTTGGGACTGAAGCTTTCTTT CASGIGQGGVGTEAFF
TRBJ2-7 TRBV6-1 - - TGTGCCAGCGAGGGGGGAGGCTACGAGCAGTACTTC CASEGGGYEQYF
TRBJ1-5 TRBV6-5 - - TGTGCCAGCAGTTACAGGGGCCCTAGCGATCAGCCCCAGCATTTT CASSYRGPSDQPQHF
TRBJ2-7 TRBV5-6 TRBD2 - TGTGCCAGCAGCTTCGGGGGACTAGGAATCTACGAGCAGTACTTC CASSFGGLGIYEQYF
TRBJ1-1 TRBV10-3 - - TGTGCCATCACGCAGGAGCCGAACACTGAAGCTTTCTTT CAITQEPNTEAFF
TRBJ2-3 TRBV27 - - TGTGCCAGCAGTTCGCCGACAACGCCAGATACGCAGTATTTT CASSSPTTPDTQYF
TRBJ2-7 TRBV18 TRBD2 - TGTGCCAGCTCACCAGGAGCGGGAGGGCTCTACGAGCAGTACTTC CASSPGAGGLYEQYF
TRBJ2-7 TRBV18 TRBD1 - TGTGCCAGCTCACTTTACGATTTACCGGGACAGGACTACGAGCAGTACTTC CASSLYDLPGQDYEQYF
TRBJ2-1 TRBV7-3 TRBD2 - TGTGCCAGCAGCCCCAGGACTAGCCGGGAGGATGAGCAGTTCTTC CASSPRTSREDEQFF
TRBJ1-1 TRBV11-1 - - TGTGCCAGCAGCTTAGTTGGGGTGACTGAAGCTTTCTTT CASSLVGVTEAFF
TRBJ2-7 TRBV18 - - TGTGCCAGCTCACCAAGCGACAGCTCCTACGAGCAGTACTTC CASSPSDSSYEQYF
TRBJ1-6 TRBV27 - - TGTGCCAGCAGCAGGGCTGATTCACCCCTCCACTTT CASSRADSPLHF
TRBJ2-7 TRBV10-3 - - TGTGCCCACGGACGAGAGGACTACGAGCAGTACTTC CAHGREDYEQYF
TRBJ1-2 TRBV5-1 - - TGCGCCAGCAGCTTAGCAGGGGAAGGCTATGGCTACACCTTC CASSLAGEGYGYTF
TRBJ2-2 TRBV5-1 TRBD2 - TGCGCCAGCAGCCCCTGGCTAGCGGGGGAGAACACCGGGGAGCTGTTTTTT CASSPWLAGENTGELFF
TRBJ2-1 TRBV10-1 - - TGCGCCAGCAGCCGGGGTAACAATGAGCAGTTCTTC CASSRGNNEQFF
TRBJ1-2 TRBV7-9 - - TGTGCCAGCAGTAGCATTACCGCCGCTAACCCCTACACCTTC CASSSITAANPYTF
TRBJ1-2 TRBV9 - - TGTGCCAGCAGCGGTCTGGCGGCTAACTATGGCTACACCTTC CASSGLAANYGYTF
TRBJ1-4 TRBV25-1 TRBD1 - TGTGCCAGCAGGGAGAGTTCCGGGACAGGGGACGAAAAACTGTTTTTT CASRESSGTGDEKLFF
TRBJ2-5 TRBV5-6 TRBD2 - TGTGCCAGCAGCGCCCGACTAGCGGGGCAAGAGACCCAGTACTTC CASSARLAGQETQYF
TRBJ1-1 TRBV6-5 - - TGTGCCAGCAGCGCCCCGGGGGGTACTGAAGCTTTCTTT CASSAPGGTEAFF
TRBJ2-5 TRBV23-1 TRBD2 - TGCGCCAGCTCCTCCGGGACTAGCGGGGGGGCCCAAGAGACCCAGTACTTC CASSSGTSGGAQETQYF
TRBJ1-1 TRBV6-1 - - TGTGCCAGCAGTGACGGGAGGGCTCCCCTGGACACTGAAGCTTTCTTT CASSDGRAPLDTEAFF
TRBJ2-7 TRBV6-5 - - TGTGCCAGCCTACGGGGCGGGACACAGTACTTC CASLRGGTQYF
TRBJ2-7 TRBV14 TRBD1 once TGTGCCAGCAGCCGGCATCTCGGACAGGGGGCAGGCGAGCAGTACTTC CASSRHLGQGAGEQYF
TRBJ1-1 TRBV30 - - TGTGCCTGGAGTCCCCGGGGGGGTGCAGCTTTCTTT CAWSPRGGAAFF
TRBJ1-1 TRBV13 - - TGTGCCAGCAGGCCCGGGACACCTAACACTGAAGCTTTCTTT CASRPGTPNTEAFF
TRBJ2-7 TRBV6-5 - - TGTGCCAGCAGTTACAGGTCAACTGGGTTGGTGTACGAGCAGTACTTC CASSYRSTGLVYEQYF
TRBJ2-2 TRBV4-1 - - TGCGCCAGCAGCCGATCCGGGCCGGCTACGAACACCGGGGAGCTGTTTTTT CASSRSGPATNTGELFF
TRBJ2-3 TRBV2 TRBD2 - TGTGCCAGCAGTGAGGGTGGCGGGGGGGAAACAGATACGCAGTATTTT CASSEGGGGETDTQYF
TRBJ1-5 TRBV2 - - TGTGCCAGCAGTGGAGGAGGGACGTCTATCAATCAGCCCCAGCATTTT CASSGGGTSINQPQHF